This paragraph covers one T cell receptor (beta chain) sequence. This sample is part of a study of blood T cell repertoires in COVID-19. Study context: The United States, Italy and Spain were the sources of the acute and convalescent COVID-19 samples.

The authors' processing: From reference gene primer amplification, estimates of nucleated cell counts were derived. Some clones are missing from TCRdb's copy, which holds only in-frame ones; the method was immunoSEQ multiplex PCR. That table gives V, J and clone size, and the DNA gave D and trimming. This table has about 79,000 clones, roughly 90% appearing once. The sequence was obtained from a man aged 70 or older with active or convalescent COVID-19. The sequencing sample was made of peripheral blood.

The CDR3 region is CSAGGAGVGYEQYF. DNA for the CDR3: TGCAGTGCTGGTGGGGCGGGAGTAGGGTACGAGCAGTACTTC. This rearrangement joins TRBV20-1 to TRBJ2-7; 7 bases are shared with TRBD2. The CDR3 has 14 amino acids. Germline V gives CDR1 DFQATT, CDR2 SNEGSKA (reference sequence). V lost 5 bases and J lost 4; bases outside the gene matches: 11.